The T cell receptor beta chain under discussion was sequenced for a study of blood T cell repertoires in COVID-19 (dated by TCRdb to the early 2020s). A note on the overall study: The collaborator samples originated in the United States, Italy and Spain and spanned the acute and convalescent phases of COVID-19. HLA class I and class II types, where available, came from metadata supplied by the sample provider rather than from assay-based typing. The samples were drawn from the first 160 participants of the ongoing ImmuneRACE study and from 1,254 subjects provided by 6 global collaborators. A de-identified subject ID, COVID-19 status, age in years and sex were almost always included in the sample metadata. Subjects who had been exposed to COVID-19, were actively infected with it, or had recovered from it provided the deeply sampled blood TCRbeta repertoires that made up the dataset. The material from the prospective study consisted of cDNA or gDNA derived from T cells, B-cell-depleted T cells, or PBMCs. The repertoires were made available in a free public database intended to serve as a resource for research on the immune response to SARS-CoV-2.

In regard to this clone: Its antigen is still unknown. Base qualities were left out, and no much larger clone turns up one base away.

Collaborating institutions collected whole blood in K2EDTA tubes following their own protocols. For TCRbeta analysis, collaborators shipped samples in one of three forms: frozen whole blood, isolated PBMCs, or DNA extracted from either of those sample types. TCRbeta CDR3 regions were amplified from genomic DNA using the immunoSEQ Assay, a bias-controlled multiplex PCR. From the authors' description of their analysis: The number of nucleated cells in each sample was estimated by amplification of reference gene primers within the assay. To quantify the absolute abundance of each unique TCRbeta CDR3 rearrangement, sequence reads were collapsed and filtered. For each sample, productive Simpson clonality was calculated by taking the square root of Simpson's diversity index across productive rearrangements. The clones in this table, taken by TCRdb from immuneACCESS, are in-frame only. Not every clone is retained; where verified, under half of the shortfall comes from an unresolved V gene, and the cause of the rest is unknown. D and trimming come from the DNA, and the V and J calls and clone size come from that table. The sample contains 200,000 to 250,000 clones, 70% to 85% of them found a single time. About 9% of the sample lies in the top ten.

The investigation overall reported the following: The quantity of clinical and demographic metadata differed by source and by participant and was supplied without curation.

The germline V gene supplies CDR1 SQVTM and CDR2 ANQGSEA. The cysteine opens and the phenylalanine closes a CDR3 of 13 amino acids. Solely the CDR3 DNA is kept, with 39 bases framed from the first base. V loses 6 bases of germline sequence and J loses 1 base, and the interval between the two ends is 12 bases. The source of this sequence is a man between 50 and 59 years old with active or convalescent COVID-19. The rearranged chain carries TRBV29-1 and TRBJ1-1; a tentative D match to TRBD1 spans 6 bases. Sequenced input: peripheral blood. The DNA sequence is given as TGCAGCGTCGCCAGGACAGAGAACACTGAAGCTTTCTTT. This yields the protein CSVARTENTEAFF.